These 14 T cell receptor beta chains were all obtained from the same sample, sequenced in a study of human T cells and chemical hapten exposure. Time point meaning: pre-sensitization, week 0. Treatment indicated: therapeutic diphenylcyclopropenone sensitization with weekly scalp DPC. Each CDR3 protein gets one entry after TCRdb re-called the RACE reads with MiXCR. The sample lists 300,000 to 450,000 distinct CDR3 sequences, 5.1% occurring once. Here the sequenced sample was whole blood, taken in connection with sensitization to the hapten diphenylcyclopropenone (DPC). All receptors come from a woman in her 50s with alopecia areata. Some clones in this sample may be carry-over from other donors' samples.

This clonotype was seen a few times. The V gene is TRBV6-1, the J gene TRBJ2-5; D possibly corresponds to TRBD2 (6 bases). V was pared by 1 base and J by 5 bases, with 11 bases between. Germline V gives CDR1 MNHNS, CDR2 SASEGT. This CDR3 contains 14 residues. CDR3 DNA sequence: TGTGCCAGCAGTGAAGATCGGACTAAGGAGACCCAGTACTTC. Residues: CASSEDRTKETQYF.

This clonotype was detected ten times or more. The CDR3 region is CATPQGAGGYTF. The CDR3 region has the DNA TGTGCCACGCCACAGGGGGCGGGAGGCTACACCTTC. The J gene is TRBJ1-2, the V gene TRBV2, with TRBD1 matching over 9 bases. CDR3 length: 12 residues. The ends lost 10 bases at V and 8 bases at J; junction bases unmatched: 8. The V gene's germline CDR1 is SNHLY and CDR2 FYNNEI.

J is TRBJ2-3 and V is TRBV18; a possible D gene is TRBD2 (5 bases). This CDR3 comprises 16 residues. The ends were cut back, 0 bases at V and 5 bases at J, with 15 bases in the middle. Germline V CDR1 and CDR2: KGHSH, LQKENI. In nucleotides, the CDR3 is TGTGCCAGCTCACCACCGCTGGGCCTAGCAGTAGATACGCAGTATTTT. This codes for CASSPPLGLAVDTQYF. The complete variable domain, with remaining parts taken from reference TRBV18 and TRBJ2-3, reads NAGVMQNPRHLVRRRGQEARLRCSPMKGHSHVYWYRQLPEEGLKFMVYLQKENIIDESGMPKERFSAEFPKEGPSILRIQQVVRGDSAAYFCASSPPLGLAVDTQYFGPGTRLTVL.

This clonotype was counted ten times or more. J is TRBJ1-2 and V is TRBV4-2; no firm D call. This CDR3 is 13 amino acids long. In germline, CDR1 is LGHNA, CDR2 YNFKEQ. V lost 1 base and J lost 2, with 5 bases in between. The CDR3 nucleotides are TGTGCCAGCAGCCAAGGAGGGAACTATGGCTACACCTTC. It specifies CASSQGGNYGYTF.

This clonotype was recorded a few times. The chain couples TRBV7-8 to TRBJ2-2; D is perhaps TRBD1 or TRBD2 (5 bases each). Trimming took off 5 bases at V and 0 bases at J, with 10 bases between the two ends. Germline assignment: CDR1 SGHVS and CDR2 FQNEAQ. The CDR3 extends over 15 amino acids. CDR3 sequence reads: CASSRRTPNTGELFF. The CDR3 coding sequence is TGTGCCAGCAGCAGGAGGACACCGAACACCGGGGAGCTGTTTTTT. The whole variable domain, filled in from reference TRBV7-8 and TRBJ2-2, reads GAGVSQSPRYKVAKRGQDVALRCDPISGHVSLFWYQQALGQGPEFLTYFQNEAQLDKSGLPSDRFFAERPEGSVSTLKIQRTQQEDSAVYLCASSRRTPNTGELFFGEGSRLTVL.

This clonotype was recorded at least ten times. V gene TRBV7-6 combines with J gene TRBJ1-4; no clear D gene. The CDR3 is made up of 16 amino acids. In germline, CDR1 is SGHVS, CDR2 FNYEAQ. The V and J ends lost 1 base and 5 bases respectively, with 14 bases between them. The CDR3 here is CASSLGAMGGNEKLFF. The CDR3 DNA follows: TGTGCCAGCAGCTTAGGGGCCATGGGAGGAAATGAAAAACTGTTTTTT.

This clonotype was seen many times. The genes are TRBV4-1 and TRBJ2-7, with D perhaps given as TRBD1 or TRBD2 (5 bases each). Trimming removed 4 bases from V and 0 bases from J, with 19 bases in between. Germline assignment: CDR1 MGHRA and CDR2 YSYEKL. The length of the CDR3 is 17 residues. The CDR3 sequence: CASSLFGTGMTSYEQYF. In DNA form, the CDR3 reads TGCGCCAGCAGCCTGTTCGGGACGGGGATGACCTCCTACGAGCAGTACTTC.

This clonotype was seen repeatedly, ten times or more. One junction end does not reproduce the germline sequence, and a read error may be involved. The rearrangement links TRBV5-1 to TRBJ2-5; D gene unclear. From germline, CDR1 is SGHRS and CDR2 YFSETQ. The CDR3 consists of 12 residues. This CDR3 reads CASSLEGETQYF. DNA for the CDR3: TGTGCCAGCAGCTTAGAAGGGGAGACCCAGTACTTC.

The sample holds many counts of this clonotype. The J gene is TRBJ1-4, the V gene TRBV7-2; the D gene is possibly TRBD1 (5 bases). Germline CDR1 is SGHTA and CDR2 is FQGNSA. Trimming stripped 2 bases from V and 8 bases from J, with 12 bases between. The CDR3 loop spans 14 amino acids. The CDR3, as DNA: TGTGCCAGCAGCTTATCAGGGTTCGACGAAAAACTGTTTTTT. Amino acid sequence: CASSLSGFDEKLFF.

This clonotype was seen repeatedly, ten times or more. This chain joins TRBV5-1 and TRBJ2-1; the D call may be TRBD1 or TRBD2 (6 bases each). The CDR3 has 14 amino acids. The germline V gene has CDR1 SGHRS and CDR2 YFSETQ. Trimming left V 6 bases short and J 9 bases short, with 19 bases between. The CDR3 loop reads CASTPNREASEQFF. CDR3 in DNA: TGCGCCAGCACCCCCAACAGGGAGGCGAGTGAGCAGTTCTTC. The complete variable domain, with remaining parts taken from reference TRBV5-1 and TRBJ2-1, reads KAGVTQTPRYLIKTRGQQVTLSCSPISGHRSVSWYQQTPGQGLQFLFEYFSETQRNKGNFPGRFSGRQFSNSRSEMNVSTLELGDSALYLCASTPNREASEQFFGPGTRLTVL.

In its sample, this clonotype was seen many times. V usage is TRBV19 and J usage is TRBJ2-3; 7 nucleotides line up with TRBD1. Germline CDR1 LNHDA, CDR2 SQIVND (reference sequence). Trimming cost V 6 bases and J 4 bases; bases outside gene matches: 7. The length of the CDR3 is 14 residues. The CDR3 is CASSDRAAADTQYF. In DNA, the CDR3 is TGTGCCAGTAGCGACAGGGCGGCCGCAGATACGCAGTATTTT.

This rearrangement joins TRBV5-4 to TRBJ1-1; 7 nucleotides match TRBD1. Germline trimming cut 5 bases from V and 3 bases from J; bases unmatched to any gene: 7. The CDR3 runs 14 residues. Looked up from germline, CDR1 is SGHNT and CDR2 is YYREEE (reference sequence). The CDR3, as DNA: TGTGCCAGCAGATCAGGGGGTCGGGACACTGAAGCTTTCTTT. It yields the protein CASRSGGRDTEAFF.

The chain carries TRBV12-5 and TRBJ1-1; D possibly corresponds to TRBD1 (6 bases). Germline CDR1 is LGHNT and CDR2 is FRNRAP. CDR3 length: 13 amino acids. The germline V and J ends were trimmed by 1 base and 4 bases, with 7 bases remaining between them. This chain's CDR3 is CASGLGGPTEAFF. Here the CDR3 DNA reads TGTGCTAGTGGTTTGGGGGGGCCCACTGAAGCTTTCTTT.

The chain joins TRBV20-1 to TRBJ2-4; 7 nucleotides match TRBD1. Losses at the gene ends were 5 bases for V and 0 bases for J; bases not matched to a gene: 4. The CDR3 covers 14 residues. Per germline, CDR1 DFQATT and CDR2 SNEGSKA (reference sequence). Written as DNA, the CDR3 is TGCAGTGCTCGGGACAGCCTAGCCAAAAACATTCAGTACTTC. Translated, it gives CSARDSLAKNIQYF.